This T cell receptor (beta chain) was documented in a study of lung T cells in sarcoidosis with Löfgren's syndrome. General study points: Shared TRAV12-1 and TRBV2 CDR3 motifs across Löfgren's syndrome patients reportedly suggested public CD4+ TCRs.

Comments on this clonotype: Its matching antigen is unknown.

CDR1 KGHSH and CDR2 LQKENI come from the germline V gene. V lost 5 bases to trimming and J lost 3 bases, with 13 bases between them. This CDR3 is built from 15 residues. TCRdb called the reads again in MiXCR, with one record for every CDR3 protein. In the table there are about 63,000 distinct CDR3 sequences, roughly 20% of which are singletons. The source is a human donor with sarcoidosis (Löfgren's syndrome or another form), or a control subject (not recorded which). This chain uses TRBV18 with TRBJ1-4; D ambiguous. Sequencing used CD4+ T cells from PBMCs. CDR3 sequence reads: CASSSDWKPNEKLFF. In DNA form, the CDR3 reads TGTGCCAGCTCATCGGACTGGAAACCTAATGAAAAACTGTTTTTT.